The clone carrying this TCR beta chain was counted once. Antigen specificity is unknown. The sample is drawn from a study of OX40 agonist ivuxolimab in advanced cancers. Study context: Eligibility rules accepted prior anti-PD-1, anti-PD-L1 or anti-CTLA-4 therapy, and around 38% had some. Three patients showed partial responses: one hepatocellular carcinoma and two cutaneous melanoma cases. Study results and limitations: Expanded clones tended on average to be more numerous among CD8+ T cells than CD4+.

V dropped 6 bases and J dropped 2 bases, with 4 bases sitting between them. This CDR3 region has 11 residues. Germline CDR1 and CDR2: SGHTA and FQGNSA. Blood sampling was done at baseline, cycle 4 day 1, and cycle 7 day 1. TCRdb's table, derived via immunoSEQ multiplex PCR, lists solely in-frame clones and lacks some. The sample includes tens of thousands of clones, about nine tenths of them seen just once. The sequencing here drew on CD4+ or CD8+ T cells sorted from blood, taken in a trial of the OX40 agonist ivuxolimab. V gene TRBV7-2 combines with J gene TRBJ2-5; D gene uncertain. The TCR was taken from an adult with an advanced solid tumor such as melanoma, head and neck, liver or kidney cancer. As DNA, the CDR3 is TGTGCCAGCAGTCAGCAAGAGACCCAGTACTTC. Translating gives CASSQQETQYF.